These 4 T cell receptor beta chains share one sample of origin, sequenced in a study of blood T cell repertoires in COVID-19. The method was immunoSEQ multiplex PCR; TCRdb's version includes in-frame clones alone and lacks a portion of them. The sample has approximately 110,000 clones, approximately 90% seen once. What was sequenced was peripheral blood. Receptor source: a woman aged 45-59 years with acute or convalescent COVID-19.

CDR3 DNA sequence: TGCGCCAGCAGCTCCCGACTAGCGGAGACCCAGTACTTC. Residues: CASSSRLAETQYF. The chain uses TRBV5-1 and TRBJ2-5; 8 nucleotides align to TRBD2. This CDR3 contains 13 residues. CDR1 and CDR2 from the germline V gene are SGHRS and YFSETQ. Trimming removed 3 bases from V and 5 bases from J; junction bases left unmatched: 3.

The chain uses TRBV27 and TRBJ1-5; 11 bases are a match to TRBD1. CDR3 length equals 14 residues. Germline V gene lookup returns CDR1 MNHEY and CDR2 SMNVEV (reference sequence). The V segment lost 7 bases and the J segment 6 bases; nucleotides outside the gene matches: 5. As DNA, the CDR3 is TGTGCCAGCACCGCCGGACAGGGGGCTCAGCCCCAGCATTTT. This gives the protein CASTAGQGAQPQHF.

The chain combines TRBV6-6 with TRBJ1-5; the D gene is possibly TRBD1 (5 bases). Deletions cut 1 base from V and 5 bases from J, with 6 bases between. The germline CDR1 and CDR2 sequences are MNHNY and SVGAGI (reference sequence). The CDR3 contains 13 residues. The CDR3, as DNA: TGTGCCAGCAGTTACTTAGGGGATCAGCCCCAGCATTTT. Amino acid sequence: CASSYLGDQPQHF.

V is TRBV6-5 and J is TRBJ1-2; perhaps TRBD1 as D (5 bases). V lost 4 bases and J lost 4, with 10 bases in between. This CDR3 is 13 amino acids long. Germline CDR1 is MNHEY and CDR2 is SVGAGI. CDR3 DNA sequence: TGTGCCAGCAGTTTCGGGGGAAGCTATGGCTACACCTTC. Its translation: CASSFGGSYGYTF.